A selection of T cell receptor beta chains follows, all from one sample in a study of blood T cells in healthy people across ages. TCRdb itself ran the 5' RACE reads through MiXCR, one entry per CDR3 protein. The data show 750,000 to 950,000 distinct CDR3 sequences, more than 25% seen once. These data were likewise used in another study, on T cells of mothers and their children.

Sequences were obtained from blood. The receptor source for this set is a boy between 10 and 17 years old in good health. CDR3s include the opening cysteine and the closing phenylalanine or tryptophan. The D gene is left open where the match is weak. Part of the rows lack a size; the others show once, few, many or a class for expanded clones.

j_call d_call v_call clone_size cdr3_aa cdr3_nt
TRBJ2-7 TRBD1 TRBV15 few CATSLPTGSDSYEQYF TGTGCCACCAGCCTGCCGACAGGGAGCGATTCCTACGAGCAGTACTTC
TRBJ1-4 NA TRBV7-9 few CASSEDGEKLFF TGTGCCAGCAGCGAAGATGGGGAAAAACTGTTTTTT
TRBJ2-1 NA TRBV3-1 NA CASSQLSVGYEQFF TGTGCCAGCAGCCAACTGAGTGTCGGCTATGAGCAGTTCTTC
TRBJ1-2 TRBD1 TRBV10-3 NA CAISTGTGRGGADGYTF TGTGCCATCAGTACCGGGACAGGGCGAGGAGGGGCCGATGGCTACACCTTC
TRBJ2-3 NA TRBV20-1 NA CSASSGLSTDTQYF TGCAGTGCTAGTAGTGGACTGAGCACAGATACGCAGTATTTT
TRBJ2-5 NA TRBV7-9 NA CASSLWSQETQYF TGTGCCAGCAGCTTGTGGAGTCAAGAGACCCAGTACTTC
TRBJ2-7 TRBD1 TRBV20-1 few CSALTGQDLSEQYF TGCAGTGCTCTGACAGGGCAAGACCTTAGCGAGCAGTACTTC
TRBJ2-7 TRBD1 TRBV7-9 NA CASSPNRGDPYEQYF TGTGCCAGCAGCCCAAACAGGGGGGACCCCTACGAGCAGTACTTC
TRBJ1-5 TRBD1 TRBV6-2/TRBV6-3 NA CATRDSQQPQHF TGTGCCACCCGGGACAGTCAACAGCCCCAGCATTTT
TRBJ2-6 NA TRBV28 NA CASSSLRTGANVLTF TGTGCCAGCAGTTCCCTCCGGACTGGGGCCAACGTCCTGACTTTC
TRBJ1-3 TRBD1 TRBV12-3/TRBV12-4 few CAGRPTGNGNTIYF TGTGCCGGCAGACCGACAGGGAACGGAAACACCATATATTTT
TRBJ2-5 NA TRBV19 NA CASSIDGRRLARKETQYF TGTGCCAGTAGTATAGATGGTAGGCGGCTAGCGCGGAAAGAGACCCAGTACTTC
TRBJ2-3 NA TRBV5-6 NA CASSLRLTDTQYF TGTGCCAGCAGCTTACGGTTAACAGATACGCAGTATTTT
TRBJ2-7 NA TRBV4-1 NA CASSQGQDLSPYEQYF TGCGCCAGCAGCCAAGGACAGGACTTAAGCCCCTACGAGCAGTACTTC
TRBJ2-5 NA TRBV2 NA CASKGVQETQYF TGTGCCAGCAAGGGGGTTCAAGAGACCCAGTACTTC
TRBJ1-1 TRBD1 TRBV10-3 NA CATISSSGQLNTEAFF TGTGCCACCATAAGTTCATCGGGACAGCTGAACACTGAAGCTTTCTTT
TRBJ2-5 NA TRBV4-1 many CASSHPGVAAHGTQYF TGCGCCAGCAGCCACCCCGGGGTCGCGGCTCACGGAACCCAGTACTTC
TRBJ2-5 NA TRBV10-3 NA CAISDPVKDAGRETQYF TGTGCCATCAGTGATCCCGTTAAGGACGCTGGGAGGGAGACCCAGTACTTC